This T cell receptor (beta chain) was sequenced in a study of cytomegalovirus exposure and HLA in healthy donors. V lost 0 bases to trimming and J lost 3 bases; unmatched junction nucleotides: 2. Germline loops: CDR1 SGHRS, CDR2 YFSETQ. The CDR3 length is 15 residues. PCR primers comprised 60 Vbeta and 13 Jbeta primers. Clones were sequenced by immunoSEQ multiplex PCR, and TCRdb holds only the in-frame ones, with some missing. The sample comprises 130,000 or so clones, under 70% of which are singletons, and 6.5% rests with the top ten. The sequenced sample consisted of PBMCs. The TCR was taken from a woman aged 55 to 70 in good health and CMV-seronegative. The rearrangement links TRBV5-1 to TRBJ1-2; 10 bases map to TRBD1. In nucleotides, the CDR3 is TGCGCCAGCAGCTTGGCCGGGACAGGGGACTATGGCTACACCTTC. Amino acid sequence: CASSLAGTGDYGYTF.